These 32 T cell receptor beta chains were sequenced from one sample in a study of blood T cell repertoires in COVID-19. Profiled with immunoSEQ multiplex PCR; TCRdb holds only in-frame clones, not every one. The sample consists of about 140,000 clones, approximately 82% of them appearing once. The material sequenced was peripheral blood. The receptors come from a man in his sixties with active or convalescent COVID-19.

The rearrangement joins TRBV19 to TRBJ2-1; possibly TRBD2 for D (5 bases). Deletions cut 4 bases from V and 7 bases from J, with 17 bases between. CDR3 length equals 15 residues. Germline V gene lookup returns CDR1 LNHDA and CDR2 SQIVND (reference sequence). CDR3 nucleotides: TGTGCCAGTAGTAGTACTAGACTCAATGGAAATGAGCAGTTCTTC. This translates into CASSSTRLNGNEQFF.

The chain carries TRBV11-3 and TRBJ2-2, with TRBD2 identical over 7 bases. CDR3 length: 15 amino acids. V lost 1 base, J lost 7 bases, and 6 bases stayed unmatched. Germline V gene data show CDR1 as SGHNT and CDR2 as YENEEA. The CDR3 DNA reads as TGTGCCAGCAGCTTAGCAATCGGGGGGAACGGGGAGCTGTTTTTT. Its protein product is CASSLAIGGNGELFF.

The genes are TRBV5-5 and TRBJ2-4, with a weak D call TRBD2 (5 bases). The CDR3 extends over 12 amino acids. In germline, CDR1 is SGHKS, CDR2 YYEKEE (reference sequence). Between the trimmed V and J ends, which lost 4 bases and 9 bases, there was a span of 11 bases. The CDR3 here is CASSTGLGIQYF. CDR3 DNA sequence: TGTGCCAGCAGCACGGGGTTGGGCATTCAGTACTTC.

The chain is built from TRBV6-1 and TRBJ2-5; weak D call: TRBD1 (5 bases). This CDR3 comprises 14 residues. Per the germline V gene, CDR1 is MNHNS and CDR2 is SASEGT. The V end lost 0 bases, the J end lost 5 bases, and 10 bases lay between the germline ends. CDR3 in DNA: TGTGCCAGCAGTGAAGCGGACACCACCGAGACCCAGTACTTC. Its protein product is CASSEADTTETQYF.

This chain joins TRBV24-1 and TRBJ1-1; TRBD1 matches 7 bases. Trimming at V came to 3 bases and at J to 7 bases, leaving 10 bases not matched to a gene. The germline CDR1 and CDR2 sequences are KGHDR and SFDVKD. There are 15 residues in the CDR3. The CDR3 is CATSDTNRDSYEAFF. The CDR3 nucleotides read TGTGCCACCAGTGATACCAACCGGGACAGCTATGAAGCTTTCTTT.

This sequence joins TRBV6-5 and TRBJ2-7, with D perhaps TRBD1 (6 bases). This CDR3 comprises 15 residues. With 6 bases removed from V and 0 bases from J, the gap between germline ends came to 15 bases. From germline, CDR1 is MNHEY and CDR2 SVGAGI. The DNA for the CDR3 is TGTGCCAGCAGCCGAAAAAGAGGGGGCTCCTACGAGCAGTACGTC. Translated, it gives CASSRKRGGSYEQYV.

The V gene is TRBV20-1, the J gene TRBJ1-1; D remains ambiguous. CDR3 length equals 13 residues. Trimming removed 6 bases from V and 0 bases from J, with 11 bases in between. Germline CDR1 reads DFQATT; CDR2 reads SNEGSKA (reference sequence). DNA for the CDR3: TGCAGTGCCAGTACAGAGATGAACACTGAAGCTTTCTTT. Amino acid sequence: CSASTEMNTEAFF.

The chain is built from TRBV19 and TRBJ1-5; D gene unclear. V was clipped by 2 bases and J by 3 bases, with 8 bases between them. CDR3 size: 14 residues. Germline values: CDR1 LNHDA, CDR2 SQIVND (reference sequence). The CDR3 region has the DNA TGTGCCAGTAGTATAAAGCAGGCCAATCAGCCCCAGCATTTT. This codes for CASSIKQANQPQHF.

V gene TRBV2 combines with J gene TRBJ1-3; no reliable D call. The length of the CDR3 is 16 residues. In germline, CDR1 is SNHLY, CDR2 FYNNEI. V was trimmed by 0 bases and J by 2 bases, leaving 11 bases between them. CDR3 loop: CASSEARGVPGNTIYF. As DNA, the CDR3 is TGTGCCAGCAGTGAAGCACGGGGAGTTCCTGGAAACACCATATATTTT. Full variable domain (outside the CDR3, taken from reference TRBV2 and TRBJ1-3): EPEVTQTPSHQVTQMGQEVILRCVPISNHLYFYWYRQILGQKVEFLVSFYNNEISEKSEIFDDQFSVERPDGSNFTLKIRSTKLEDSAMYFCASSEARGVPGNTIYFGEGSWLTVV.

The chain uses TRBV18 and TRBJ2-3; tentatively, D is TRBD2 (6 bases). Trimming stripped 4 bases from V and 1 base from J, with 6 bases between. This CDR3 has 13 residues. CDR1 is KGHSH, CDR2 LQKENI, per germline. The CDR3 DNA reads as TGTGCCAGCTCACGGGGGGGCACAGATACGCAGTATTTT. Its protein product is CASSRGGTDTQYF.

The V gene is TRBV24-1, the J gene TRBJ2-7; D is possibly TRBD1 (6 bases). The CDR3 loop spans 11 amino acids. CDR1 is KGHDR and CDR2 is SFDVKD in the germline V gene. Trimming stripped 9 bases from V and 6 bases from J, with 11 bases between. CDR3 nucleotides: TGTGCCACCCAGGACAGACTCGAGCAGTACGTC. Translation: CATQDRLEQYV.

V is TRBV19 and J is TRBJ2-1; 7 bases are shared with TRBD1. Germline V lookup: CDR1 LNHDA, CDR2 SQIVND (reference sequence). The V segment lost 7 bases and the J segment 0 bases; nucleotides outside the gene matches: 9. The CDR3 runs 16 residues. The CDR3 reads CASTRTGKSSYNEQFF. DNA of the CDR3: TGTGCCAGTACCAGGACAGGAAAGAGCTCCTACAATGAGCAGTTCTTC.

The rearrangement joins TRBV15 to TRBJ1-2; 10 bases match TRBD1. V dropped 3 bases and J dropped 7; count of bases not matched to a gene: 8. The germline CDR1 and CDR2 sequences are LNHNV and YYDKDF (reference sequence). There are 15 residues in the CDR3. The CDR3 reads CATSSRQGALGGYTF. DNA for the CDR3: TGTGCCACCAGCAGCCGACAGGGGGCGCTTGGTGGCTACACCTTC.

The chain employs TRBV20-1 and TRBJ2-4; perhaps TRBD1 as D (5 bases). Trimming stripped 3 bases from V and 3 bases from J, with 9 bases between. The CDR3 has 13 residues. Per the germline V gene, CDR1 is DFQATT and CDR2 is SNEGSKA (reference sequence). The CDR3 region has the DNA TGCAGTGCTAGTGGCAGGGTCAAAAACATTCAGTACTTC. Its translation: CSASGRVKNIQYF.

Details on this clone: The sample has other DNA sequences that encode this CDR3 too. The J gene is TRBJ1-1, the V gene TRBV19; D is perhaps TRBD1 (5 bases). Germline V gene lookup returns CDR1 LNHDA and CDR2 SQIVND (reference sequence). The CDR3 runs 13 residues. The germline V and J ends were trimmed by 4 bases and 4 bases, with 10 bases remaining between them. The CDR3 DNA is TGTGCCAGTAGTACGCAGGGTGGCACTGAAGCTTTCTTT. Protein product: CASSTQGGTEAFF.

The genes are TRBV11-2 and TRBJ1-1, with D unclear. The CDR3 contains 14 residues. The germline V gene has CDR1 SGHAT and CDR2 FQNNGV. The V gene lost 1 base and the J gene lost 4 bases, with 10 bases spanning the gap. Written as DNA, the CDR3 is TGTGCCAGCAGCTTAGCGTCACGGGGCACTGAAGCTTTCTTT. Translated, it gives CASSLASRGTEAFF.

A single count supports this clone. V is TRBV27 and J is TRBJ1-6, with a possible D match to TRBD1 (5 bases). Per the germline V gene, CDR1 is MNHEY and CDR2 is SMNVEV (reference sequence). CDR3 length: 12 amino acids. The germline V and J ends were trimmed by 5 bases and 9 bases, with 8 bases remaining between them. The CDR3 spells CASSRQSSPLHF. The DNA of the CDR3 is TGTGCCAGCAGTAGACAGAGTTCACCCCTCCACTTT.

This chain links TRBV3-1 (or the pseudogene TRBV3-2) with TRBJ2-7, with 8 bases fitting TRBD2. The trim removed 2 bases at V and 1 base at J, leaving 31 bases unmatched. The CDR3 extends over 24 amino acids. Germline CDR1 and CDR2: LGHDT and YNNKEL (reference sequence). CDR3 amino acids: CASSQTKARYQTIKGSGESYEQYV. The CDR3 DNA sequence: TGTGCCAGCAGCCAAACGAAAGCGCGGTACCAGACCATTAAGGGTAGCGGGGAATCCTACGAGCAGTACGTC.

The chain uses TRBV12-5 and TRBJ2-3; weak D call: TRBD1 (6 bases). The CDR3 sequence is 13 residues long. The germline CDR1 and CDR2 sequences are LGHNT and FRNRAP. V dropped 6 bases and J dropped 3 bases, with 10 bases sitting between them. DNA for the CDR3: TGTGCTAGTGGGGTTACAGGGACAGATACGCAGTATTTT. Translation: CASGVTGTDTQYF.

The chain links TRBV19 to TRBJ1-2, with D uncertain. From germline, CDR1 is LNHDA and CDR2 SQIVND (reference sequence). Trimming pared 4 bases from V and 5 bases from J, leaving 17 bases between. This CDR3 is 15 amino acids long. In DNA form, the CDR3 reads TGTGCCAGTAGTAACCGCGAGGTGATTCCTTATGGCTACACCTTC. This gives the protein CASSNREVIPYGYTF.

V and J are TRBV28 and TRBJ1-2; D not resolved. Germline V gene lookup returns CDR1 MDHEN and CDR2 SYDVKM. This CDR3 is built from 14 residues. V lost 7 bases and J 8 bases, leaving 20 bases between the germline ends. In nucleotides, the CDR3 is TGTGCCAGCAAAAATCGAGACGGGAGAGGAGGCTACACCTTC. Protein sequence: CASKNRDGRGGYTF.

This clone was counted between two and nine times. The CDR3 DNA reads TGCGCCAGCAGTGGAAATAGTATCACAGATACGCAGTATTTT. This gives the protein CASSGNSITDTQYF. The chain uses TRBV10-1 and TRBJ2-3; D unresolved. V was cut by 4 bases and J by 2 bases, with 10 bases left in between. The CDR3 spans 14 residues. The germline V gene encodes CDR1 WNHNN and CDR2 SYGVQD (reference sequence).

This clone was picked up a small number of times. This chain links TRBV5-4 with TRBJ1-6, with D tentatively TRBD1 (5 bases). CDR3 length equals 14 residues. Trimming shortened V by 4 bases and J by 5 bases, and 10 bases separated the two germline ends. CDR1 SGHNT and CDR2 YYREEE come from the germline V gene (reference sequence). The CDR3: CASSRDSHNSPLHF. DNA of the CDR3: TGTGCCAGCAGCCGAGACAGCCATAATTCACCCCTCCACTTT.

In its sample, this clone was seen once. The genes are TRBV7-8 and TRBJ2-5; 11 positions agree with TRBD1. In germline, CDR1 is SGHVS, CDR2 FQNEAQ. The trim removed 8 bases at V and 2 bases at J, leaving 1 base unmatched. The CDR3 loop spans 13 amino acids. CDR3: CASGDRGQETQYF. The CDR3 nucleotides read TGTGCCAGCGGGGACAGGGGGCAAGAGACCCAGTACTTC.

This clone was found a few times. The rearrangement uses TRBV4-1 and TRBJ1-5; 7 positions match TRBD1. CDR3 length: 16 amino acids. CDR1 is MGHRA and CDR2 is YSYEKL in the germline V gene. After removal of 4 bases from V and 4 bases from J, the junction contained 10 bases not matched to a gene. The CDR3 DNA sequence: TGCGCCAGCAGCCCCAGAGACGGGACAGCGAATCAGCCCCAGCATTTT. Its protein is CASSPRDGTANQPQHF.

The chain joins TRBV7-9 to TRBJ2-7; TRBD1 aligns across 9 bases. Germline values: CDR1 SEHNR, CDR2 FQNEAQ (reference sequence). The length of the CDR3 is 16 residues. V was pared by 5 bases and J by 6 bases, with 14 bases of the junction left unmatched. The CDR3 coding sequence is TGTGCCAGCAGCAGTACCTCGGCACAGGGGGCACGCGAGCAGTACTTC. Translating gives CASSSTSAQGAREQYF.

This chain connects TRBV7-8 to TRBJ1-5, with TRBD1 matching over 7 bases. The junction had 5 bases not matched to a gene; V was cut back by 2 bases and J by 1 base. Germline V gene lookup returns CDR1 SGHVS and CDR2 FQNEAQ. The CDR3 spans 16 residues. The CDR3 nucleotides are TGTGCCAGCAGCTTAACCGGGACAGAAAGCAATCAGCCCCAGCATTTT. As protein: CASSLTGTESNQPQHF.

In its sample, this clone was seen once. V gene TRBV9 combines with J gene TRBJ1-1; D ambiguous. The CDR3 has 14 residues. Between the trimmed V and J ends, which lost 3 bases and 5 bases, there was a span of 14 bases. From germline, CDR1 is SGDLS and CDR2 YYNGEE. This chain's CDR3 is CASSAALEGTEAFF. The CDR3 nucleotides are TGTGCCAGCAGCGCTGCACTAGAGGGAACTGAAGCTTTCTTT.

This clone was detected only once. The chain is built from TRBV6-1 and TRBJ1-1; no clear D. CDR3 size: 14 residues. Per germline, CDR1 MNHNS and CDR2 SASEGT. V dropped 0 bases and J dropped 6 bases, with 11 bases sitting between them. CDR3 residues: CASSEARSVAEAFF. The CDR3, as DNA: TGTGCCAGCAGTGAAGCCAGGTCAGTCGCTGAAGCTTTCTTT.

V and J are TRBV7-8 and TRBJ1-2; 7 bases align to TRBD1. After removal of 4 bases from V and 4 bases from J, the junction contained 3 bases not matched to a gene. The CDR3 has 13 residues. Germline values: CDR1 SGHVS, CDR2 FQNEAQ. Here the CDR3 reads CASSSGQIYGYTF. The CDR3 DNA reads as TGTGCCAGCAGCTCGGGACAGATCTATGGCTACACCTTC.

The chain combines TRBV14 with TRBJ1-2, with D uncertain. The CDR3 runs 14 residues. Germline lookup yields CDR1 SGHDN and CDR2 FVKESK. V was pared by 1 base and J by 6 bases, with 12 bases between. CDR3 protein: CASSQVGEGDGYTF. CDR3 sequence (DNA): TGTGCCAGCAGCCAAGTCGGGGAAGGTGATGGCTACACCTTC. The full variable domain, with the rest looked up from reference TRBV14 and TRBJ1-2, is EAGVTQFPSHSVIEKGQTVTLRCDPISGHDNLYWYRRVMGKEIKFLLHFVKESKQDESGMPNNRFLAERTGGTYSTLKVQPAELEDSGVYFCASSQVGEGDGYTFGSGTRLTVV.

The chain joins TRBV5-5 to TRBJ2-5, with D tentatively TRBD1 (6 bases). Germline V lookup: CDR1 SGHKS, CDR2 YYEKEE (reference sequence). Trimming cost V 5 bases and J 0 bases, with 14 bases left between them. The CDR3 sequence is 15 residues long. The CDR3 DNA follows: TGTGCCAGCAGGCGGACAGTGCAGGACCAAGAGACCCAGTACTTC. This sequence encodes CASRRTVQDQETQYF. Full variable domain (missing parts from reference TRBV5-5 and TRBJ2-5): DAGVTQSPTHLIKTRGQQVTLRCSPISGHKSVSWYQQVLGQGPQFIFQYYEKEERGRGNFPDRFSARQFPNYSSELNVNALLLGDSALYLCASRRTVQDQETQYFGPGTRLLVL.